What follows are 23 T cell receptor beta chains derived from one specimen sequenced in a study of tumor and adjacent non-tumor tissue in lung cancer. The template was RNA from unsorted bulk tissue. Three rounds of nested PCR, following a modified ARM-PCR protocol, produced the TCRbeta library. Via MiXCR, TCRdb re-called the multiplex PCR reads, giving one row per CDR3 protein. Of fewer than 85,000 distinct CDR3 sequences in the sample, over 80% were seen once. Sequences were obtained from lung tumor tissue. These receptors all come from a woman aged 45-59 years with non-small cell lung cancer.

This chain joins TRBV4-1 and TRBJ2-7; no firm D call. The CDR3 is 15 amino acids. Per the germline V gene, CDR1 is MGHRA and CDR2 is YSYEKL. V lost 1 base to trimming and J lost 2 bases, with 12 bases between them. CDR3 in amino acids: CASSQVRGEAYEQYF. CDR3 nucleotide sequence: TGCGCCAGCAGCCAAGTCAGAGGAGAGGCCTACGAGCAGTACTTC.

Here the CDR3 reads CATWGSGRPDTQYF. The DNA for the CDR3 is TGTGCCACCTGGGGGAGCGGGAGGCCAGATACGCAGTATTTT. This chain uses TRBV2 with TRBJ2-3; TRBD2 agrees at 9 bases. V trimming: 10 bases; J trimming: 4 bases; junction bases outside the gene matches: 9. Germline CDR1 SNHLY, CDR2 FYNNEI. The CDR3 covers 14 residues.

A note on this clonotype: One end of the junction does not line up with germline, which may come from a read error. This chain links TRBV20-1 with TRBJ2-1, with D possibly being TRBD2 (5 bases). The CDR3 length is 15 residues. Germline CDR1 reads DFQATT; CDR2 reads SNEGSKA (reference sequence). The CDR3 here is CSASSSVGNGYELFF. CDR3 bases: TGCAGTGCTAGTAGTAGCGTAGGGAACGGCTATGAGCTGTTCTTC.

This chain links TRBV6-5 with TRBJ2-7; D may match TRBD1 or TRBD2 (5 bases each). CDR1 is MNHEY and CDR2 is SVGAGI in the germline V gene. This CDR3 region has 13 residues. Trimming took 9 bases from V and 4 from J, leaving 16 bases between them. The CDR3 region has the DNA TGTGCCAGGACCTCGGGGCTAATATACGAGCAGTACTTC. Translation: CARTSGLIYEQYF.

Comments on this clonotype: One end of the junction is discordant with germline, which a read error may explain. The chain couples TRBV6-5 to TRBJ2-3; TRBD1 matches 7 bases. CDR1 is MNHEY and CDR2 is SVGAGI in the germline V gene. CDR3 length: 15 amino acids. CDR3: CASSRTGRDADTQYF. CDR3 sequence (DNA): TGTGCCAGCAGCCGGACAGGAAGGGACGCAGATACACAGTATTTT.

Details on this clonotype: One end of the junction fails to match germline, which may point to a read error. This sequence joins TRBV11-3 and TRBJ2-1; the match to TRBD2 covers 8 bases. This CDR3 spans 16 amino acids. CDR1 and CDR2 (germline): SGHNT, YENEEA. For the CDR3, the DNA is TGTGCCAGCAGTTCCCAGAGCGGGAGTTCCTACAATAAGCAGTTCTTC. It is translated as CASSSQSGSSYNKQFF.

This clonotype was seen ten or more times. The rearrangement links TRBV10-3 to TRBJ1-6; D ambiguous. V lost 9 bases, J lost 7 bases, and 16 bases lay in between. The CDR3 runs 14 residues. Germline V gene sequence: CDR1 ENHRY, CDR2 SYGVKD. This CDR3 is CAMSREGGNSPLHF. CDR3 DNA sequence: TGTGCCATGTCCCGGGAGGGAGGAAATTCACCCCTCCACTTT.

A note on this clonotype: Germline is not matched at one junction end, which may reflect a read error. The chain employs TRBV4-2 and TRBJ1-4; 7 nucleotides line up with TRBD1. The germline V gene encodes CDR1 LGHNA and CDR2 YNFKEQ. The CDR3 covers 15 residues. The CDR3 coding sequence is TGTACCAGCAGCCAATTCGAGGGGGCCGGGGAAAAACTGTTTTTT. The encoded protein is CTSSQFEGAGEKLFF.

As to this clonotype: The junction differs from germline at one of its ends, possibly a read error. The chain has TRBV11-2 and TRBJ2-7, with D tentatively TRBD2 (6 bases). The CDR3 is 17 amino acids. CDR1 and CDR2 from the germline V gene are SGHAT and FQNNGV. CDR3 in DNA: TGTGCCAGCAGCTTAGCCGCGGGACGCACTGGGCCCTGTGAGCACTACTTC. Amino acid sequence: CASSLAAGRTGPCEHYF.

CDR3 region: CACQHGIDTDTQYF. The CDR3 nucleotides are TGTGCCTGTCAACATGGGATCGACACAGATACGCAGTATTTT. The V call is TRBV30, the J call TRBJ2-3; D not resolved. This CDR3 spans 14 amino acids. Germline CDR1 reads GTSNPN; CDR2 reads SVGIG (reference sequence). The V end lost 6 bases, the J end lost 2 bases, and 15 bases lay between the germline ends.

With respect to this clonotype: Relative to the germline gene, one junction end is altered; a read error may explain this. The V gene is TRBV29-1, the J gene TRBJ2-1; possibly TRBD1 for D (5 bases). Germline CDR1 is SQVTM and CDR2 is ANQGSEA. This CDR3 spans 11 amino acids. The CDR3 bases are TGCAGCGTCAGACAGCGCAATGAGAAGTTCTTC. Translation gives CSVRQRNEKFF.

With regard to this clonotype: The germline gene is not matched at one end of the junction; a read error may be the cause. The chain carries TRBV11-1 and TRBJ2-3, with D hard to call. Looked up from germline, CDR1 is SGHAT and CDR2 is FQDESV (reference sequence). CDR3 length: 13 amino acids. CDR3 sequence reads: CASREKGMDTEYF. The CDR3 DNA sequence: TGTGCCAGCAGAGAGAAAGGGATGGATACGGAGTATTTT. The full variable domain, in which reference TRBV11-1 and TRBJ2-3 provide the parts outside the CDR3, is EAEVAQSPRYKITEKSQAVAFWCDPISGHATLYWYRQILGQGPELLVQFQDESVVDDSQLPKDRFSAERLKGVDSTLKIQPAELGDSAMYLCASREKGMDTEYFGPGTRLTVL.

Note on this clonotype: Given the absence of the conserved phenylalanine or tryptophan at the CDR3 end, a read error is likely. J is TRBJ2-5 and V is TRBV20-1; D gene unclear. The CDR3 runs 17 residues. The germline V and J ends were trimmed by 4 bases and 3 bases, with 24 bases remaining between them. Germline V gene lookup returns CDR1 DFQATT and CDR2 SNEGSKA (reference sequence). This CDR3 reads CSAISPTILGPKETQYL. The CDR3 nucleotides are TGCAGTGCTATCAGCCCGACAATCCTTGGGCCCAAAGAGACCCAGTACTTA.

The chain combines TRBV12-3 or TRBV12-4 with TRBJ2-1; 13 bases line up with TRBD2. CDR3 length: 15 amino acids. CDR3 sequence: CISKPGLAGTNEQFF. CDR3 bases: TGTATCAGCAAACCGGGACTAGCGGGAACCAATGAGCAGTTCTTC.

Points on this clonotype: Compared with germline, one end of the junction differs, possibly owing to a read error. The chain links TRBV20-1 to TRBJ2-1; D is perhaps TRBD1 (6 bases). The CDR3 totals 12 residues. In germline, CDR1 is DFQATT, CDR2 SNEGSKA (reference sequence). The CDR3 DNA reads TGCTGTGCTAGCAGGGGAATGAATGAGCAGTTCTTC. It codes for CCASRGMNEQFF.

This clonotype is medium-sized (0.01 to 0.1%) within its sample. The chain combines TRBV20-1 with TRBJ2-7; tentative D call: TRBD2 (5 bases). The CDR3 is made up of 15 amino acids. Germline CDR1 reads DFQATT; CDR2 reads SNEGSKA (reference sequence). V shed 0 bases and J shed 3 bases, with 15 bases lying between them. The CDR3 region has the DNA TGCAGTGCTAGAGATCCCCGGGGTGCGGGCTACGAGCAGTACTTC. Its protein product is CSARDPRGAGYEQYF.

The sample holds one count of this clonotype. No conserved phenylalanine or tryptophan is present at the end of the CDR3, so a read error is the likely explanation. CDR3 protein: CAGLGLPDEQFL. The CDR3 nucleotides read TGTGCCGGCTTGGGACTACCTGACGAGCAGTTCTTA. V is TRBV11-2 and J is TRBJ2-1, with 7 bases that match TRBD2. J was trimmed by 10 bases and V by 11 bases; bases with no gene match: 11. This CDR3 has 12 amino acids. CDR1 is SGHAT and CDR2 is FQNNGV in the germline V gene.

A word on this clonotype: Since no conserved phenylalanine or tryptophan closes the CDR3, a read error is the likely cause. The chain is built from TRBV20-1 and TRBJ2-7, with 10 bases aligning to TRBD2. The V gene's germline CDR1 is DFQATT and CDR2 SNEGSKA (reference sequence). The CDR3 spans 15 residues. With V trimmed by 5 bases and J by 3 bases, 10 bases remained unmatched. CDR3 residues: CSAVQSGRAIYEQYL. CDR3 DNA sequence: TGCAGTGCTGTCCAGAGCGGGAGGGCCATCTACGAGCAGTACTTA.

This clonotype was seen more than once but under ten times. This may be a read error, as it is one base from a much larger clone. CDR3 protein: CANRTGAVGKNIQYF. CDR3 nucleotides: TGTGCCAACAGGACGGGAGCTGTGGGCAAAAACATTCAGTACTTC. J is TRBJ2-4 and V is TRBV28; the D gene is possibly TRBD2 (6 bases). V lost 10 bases, J lost 3 bases, and 19 bases lay in between. Germline CDR1 and CDR2: MDHEN and SYDVKM. The CDR3 has 15 amino acids.

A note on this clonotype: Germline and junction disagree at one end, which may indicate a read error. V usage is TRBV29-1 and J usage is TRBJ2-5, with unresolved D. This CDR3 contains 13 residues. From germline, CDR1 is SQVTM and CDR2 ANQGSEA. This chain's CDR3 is CSFDFGSQETQYF. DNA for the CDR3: TGCAGCTTTGATTTCGGCAGCCAAGAGACGCAGTATTTC.

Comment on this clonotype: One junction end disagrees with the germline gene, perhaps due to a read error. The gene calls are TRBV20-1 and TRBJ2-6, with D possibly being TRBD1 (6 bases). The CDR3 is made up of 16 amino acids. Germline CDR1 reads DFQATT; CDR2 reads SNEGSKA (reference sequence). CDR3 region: CSAGWDTNSGANFLTF. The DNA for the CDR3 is TGCAGTGCTGGTTGGGACACCAACTCTGGGGCCAACTTCCTGACTTTC.

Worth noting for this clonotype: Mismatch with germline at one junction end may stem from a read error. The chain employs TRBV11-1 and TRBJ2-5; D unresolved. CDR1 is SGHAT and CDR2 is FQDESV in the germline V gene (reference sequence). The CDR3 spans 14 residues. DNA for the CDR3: TGTGCCAGCAGCTTAGTAGGAGACCAAGAGAGCCAGTACTTC. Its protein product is CASSLVGDQESQYF.

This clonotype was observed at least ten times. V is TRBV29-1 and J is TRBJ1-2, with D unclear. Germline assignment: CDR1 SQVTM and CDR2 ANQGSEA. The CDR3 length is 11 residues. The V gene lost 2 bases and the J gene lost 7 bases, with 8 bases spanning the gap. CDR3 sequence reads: CSVESSVGYTF. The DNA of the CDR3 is TGCAGCGTTGAAAGTTCGGTTGGCTACACCTTC.